The present T cell receptor beta chain was sequenced within a study of cytomegalovirus exposure and HLA in healthy donors. Turning to the study itself: The study placed around 85% of its approximately 430 genotyped donors in the Caucasian-associated ancestry cluster.

The primer mix had 60 Vbeta and 13 Jbeta primers. Clones were sequenced by immunoSEQ multiplex PCR, and TCRdb holds only the in-frame ones, with some missing. The sample table includes approximately 100,000 clones. On this clone: Its specificity is unknown.

CDR3 size: 19 residues. In germline, CDR1 is SNHLY, CDR2 FYNNEI. The V and J ends lost 1 base and 10 bases, in that order; junction bases with no gene match: 19. Study-wide results and limits: In a later analysis, a missense DCLRE1C variant was linked to TCR beta V- and J-gene trimming. Later analysis revealed greater clonal expansion in HLA-associated TCR beta chains than in equally common others.

Donors had nominal health at sampling but likely had unrecorded immune exposures. Sequencing was carried out using PBMCs. The genes are TRBV2 and TRBJ2-3; 11 bases map to TRBD2. This clonotype originated in a man between 45 and 60 years old in good health and CMV-seropositive. CDR3 sequence: CASSEVTWMTSGVGGSQYF. For the CDR3, the DNA is TGTGCCAGCAGTGAAGTAACTTGGATGACTAGCGGGGTCGGGGGATCGCAGTATTTT.